The clone carrying this TCR beta chain was seen a few times. The target antigen is unknown. The data derive from a study of beta chain features in type 1 diabetes. Findings of the study overall: Researchers report that Type 1 diabetes patients had moderately but significantly shorter TCRB CDR3s across all four CD4+ subsets. The question left open here concerned HLA type influencing TCRB rearrangement.

This CDR3 is 14 amino acids long. Trimming shortened V by 2 bases and J by 4 bases, and 11 bases separated the two germline ends. Germline CDR1 KGHSH, CDR2 LQKENI. Expressed TCRB transcripts got sequenced, as all isolated RNA was reverse transcribed. Sequencing was performed with immunoSEQ multiplex PCR; in TCRdb, only in-frame clones are kept and a portion is missing. The table shows roughly 180,000 clones, with approximately 13% occurring only once. The chain is built from TRBV18 and TRBJ1-1; no reliable D call. The sequence came from a woman aged 18-35 years in good health. Sequencing was carried out using central memory CD4+ T cells from blood. This CDR3 is CASSPWKLGTEAFF. CDR3 bases: TGTGCCAGCTCACCATGGAAGCTAGGCACTGAAGCTTTCTTT.